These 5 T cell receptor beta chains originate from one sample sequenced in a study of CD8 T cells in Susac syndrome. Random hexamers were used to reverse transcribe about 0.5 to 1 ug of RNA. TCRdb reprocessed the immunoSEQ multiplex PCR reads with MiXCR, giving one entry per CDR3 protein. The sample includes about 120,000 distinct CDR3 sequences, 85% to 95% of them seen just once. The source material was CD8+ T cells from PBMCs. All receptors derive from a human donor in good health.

The CDR3: CASSPGQGPNTIYF. The CDR3 bases are TGCGCCAGCAGCCCCGGACAGGGCCCCAACACCATATATTTT. The J gene is TRBJ1-3, the V gene TRBV5-1, with TRBD1 matching 8 bases. CDR1 is SGHRS, CDR2 YFSETQ, per germline. This CDR3 is 14 amino acids long. J lost 7 bases, V lost 4 bases, and 7 bases had no gene match.

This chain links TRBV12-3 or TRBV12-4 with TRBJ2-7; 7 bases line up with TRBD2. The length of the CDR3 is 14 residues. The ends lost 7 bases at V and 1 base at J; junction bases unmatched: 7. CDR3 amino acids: CASTQAGLSYEQYF. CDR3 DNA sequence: TGTGCCAGCACCCAAGCGGGGCTTTCCTACGAGCAGTACTTC.

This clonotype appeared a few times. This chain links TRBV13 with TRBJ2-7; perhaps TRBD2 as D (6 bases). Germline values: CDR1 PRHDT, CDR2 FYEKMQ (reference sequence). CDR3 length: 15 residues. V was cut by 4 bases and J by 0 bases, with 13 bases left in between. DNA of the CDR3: TGTGCCAGCAGCTCACGCGGGAACTTCTCCTACGAGCAGTACTTC. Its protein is CASSSRGNFSYEQYF.

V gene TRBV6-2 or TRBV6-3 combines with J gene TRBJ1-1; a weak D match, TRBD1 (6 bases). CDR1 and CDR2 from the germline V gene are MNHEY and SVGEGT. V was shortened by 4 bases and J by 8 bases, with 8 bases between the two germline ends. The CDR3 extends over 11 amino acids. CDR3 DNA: TGTGCCAGCAGTTTCGACAGGGAAGCTTTCTTT. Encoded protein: CASSFDREAFF.

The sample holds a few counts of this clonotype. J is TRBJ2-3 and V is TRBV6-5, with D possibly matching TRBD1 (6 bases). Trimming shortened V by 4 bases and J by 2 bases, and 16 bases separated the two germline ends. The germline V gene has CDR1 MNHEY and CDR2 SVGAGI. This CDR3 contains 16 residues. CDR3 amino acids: CASSFSRQGHTDTQYF. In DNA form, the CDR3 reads TGTGCCAGCAGTTTTTCACGGCAGGGGCACACAGATACGCAGTATTTT.